This T cell receptor (beta chain) emerged from a study of blood T cells in healthy people across ages. V lost 6 bases, J lost 5 bases, and 16 bases lay in between. The CDR3 runs 13 residues. CDR1 is SQVTM and CDR2 is ANQGSEA in the germline V gene. Details on this clonotype: Its target is not known.

Extraction of total RNA produced a minimum of 5.5 micrograms from each sample. Study-wide results and limits: There were more naive CD4+ cells and higher diversity in long-lived donors than in aged donors. Diversity figures derived from one million T cells were judged to underestimate the true value. Changes in expanded clonotypes were possibly confounded, as the CMV status of donors was unknown.

A second PCR of 7 to 11 cycles used a sample-barcoded 5' primer and a J-beta primer mix. TCRdb ran MiXCR on the 5' RACE reads and lists one entry per CDR3 protein. The table records approximately 1.5 million distinct CDR3 sequences, about 42% of them present only once. The chain combines TRBV29-1 with TRBJ2-5; TRBD1 or TRBD2 may be the D gene (5 bases each). Sequencing was performed on blood. The receptor was isolated from a woman aged 18-29 years in good health. The chain's CDR3 is CSVVPGTRETQYF. The CDR3 DNA is TGCAGCGTGGTGCCGGGGACGAGGGAGACCCAGTACTTC.